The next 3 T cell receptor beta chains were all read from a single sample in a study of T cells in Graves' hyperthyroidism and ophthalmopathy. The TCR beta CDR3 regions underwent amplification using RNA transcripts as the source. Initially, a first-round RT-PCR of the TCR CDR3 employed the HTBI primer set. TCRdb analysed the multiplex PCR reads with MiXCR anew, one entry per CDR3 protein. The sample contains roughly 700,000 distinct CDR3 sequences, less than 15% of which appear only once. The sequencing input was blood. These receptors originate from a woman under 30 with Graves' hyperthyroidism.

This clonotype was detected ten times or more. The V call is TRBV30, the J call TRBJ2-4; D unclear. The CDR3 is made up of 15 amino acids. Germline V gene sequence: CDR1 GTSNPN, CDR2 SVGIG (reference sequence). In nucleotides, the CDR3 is TGTGCTTCCCGTGTCCTCCTTGCCCCCAAAAACATTCAGTACTTC. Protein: CASRVLLAPKNIQYF.

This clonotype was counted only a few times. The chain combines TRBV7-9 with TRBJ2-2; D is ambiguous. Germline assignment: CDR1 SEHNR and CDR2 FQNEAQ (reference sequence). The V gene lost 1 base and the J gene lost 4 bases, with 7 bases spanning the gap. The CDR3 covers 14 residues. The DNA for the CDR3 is TGTGCCAGCAGCTTAGTGCAGGCCACCGGGGAGCTGTTTTTT. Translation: CASSLVQATGELFF.

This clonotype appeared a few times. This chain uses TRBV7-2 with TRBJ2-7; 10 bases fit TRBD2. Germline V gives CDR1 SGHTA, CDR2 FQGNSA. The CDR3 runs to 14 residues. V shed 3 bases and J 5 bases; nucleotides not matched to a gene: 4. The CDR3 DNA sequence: TGTGCCAGCAGCTTTCCGGGACTAGCGCACGAGCAGTACTTC. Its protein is CASSFPGLAHEQYF.